The next 10 T cell receptor beta chains were all read from a single sample in a study of blood T cell repertoires in COVID-19. TCRdb's copy holds only in-frame clones and misses some; the assay was immunoSEQ multiplex PCR. The data contain approximately 220,000 clones, about 85% of them singletons. Sequencing was carried out using peripheral blood. All receptors derive from a woman older than 75 with acute or convalescent COVID-19.

The V and J genes are TRBV7-3 and TRBJ2-3; 8 positions agree with TRBD2. J lost 6 bases, V lost 1 base, and 6 bases had no gene match. From germline, CDR1 is SGHTA and CDR2 FQGTGA. The CDR3 is 15 amino acids. DNA of the CDR3: TGTGCCAGCAGCTTAATTCCAGCGGGAGCTGATACGCAGTATTTT. This gives the protein CASSLIPAGADTQYF.

In DNA form, the CDR3 reads TGTGCCAGCAGCCCACTCGAGGGAAAGTACAATGAGCAGTTCTTC. Translating gives CASSPLEGKYNEQFF. The chain uses TRBV9 and TRBJ2-1; TRBD2 is a possible D gene (5 bases). V dropped 4 bases and J dropped 4 bases, with 15 bases sitting between them. Germline-derived CDR1 and CDR2 are SGDLS and YYNGEE. CDR3 length: 15 residues.

The gene calls are TRBV30 and TRBJ1-2; D gene unclear. V dropped 4 bases and J dropped 5 bases, with 11 bases sitting between them. Looked up from germline, CDR1 is GTSNPN and CDR2 is SVGIG (reference sequence). The CDR3 is 12 amino acids. The CDR3 DNA follows: TGTGCCTGGACGCATCTCGGGTATGGCTACACCTTC. This translates into CAWTHLGYGYTF.

CDR3 DNA: TGCAGTGCTAGTAGGACTAGCGCAGAGACCCAGTACTTC. Residues: CSASRTSAETQYF. This chain links TRBV20-1 with TRBJ2-5; 9 bases line up with TRBD2. The CDR3 is 13 amino acids. Germline V gene lookup returns CDR1 DFQATT and CDR2 SNEGSKA (reference sequence). Trimming cost V 3 bases and J 4 bases; bases outside gene matches: 3.

A note on this clone: The germline gene is not matched at one end of the junction; a read error may be the cause. The V gene is TRBV29-1, the J gene TRBJ1-1; no clear D. Germline V lookup: CDR1 SQVTM, CDR2 ANQGSEA. The CDR3 covers 13 residues. CDR3 protein: CSVRRSGNTEAFF. In DNA, the CDR3 is TGTAGCGTTCGTAGGAGTGGGAACACTGAAGCTTTCTTT.

This chain connects TRBV3-1 (or the pseudogene TRBV3-2) to TRBJ1-2; TRBD1 matches at 7 bases. Germline V gene sequence: CDR1 LGHDT, CDR2 YNNKEL (reference sequence). The CDR3 sequence is 17 residues long. With 0 bases clipped from V and 3 bases from J, the junction kept 10 bases outside the gene matches. The CDR3 protein is CASSQDGGTAYHYGYTF. In DNA, the CDR3 is TGTGCCAGCAGCCAAGACGGCGGGACAGCCTATCACTATGGCTACACCTTC.

This chain links TRBV25-1 with TRBJ2-3; tentative D call: TRBD2 (6 bases). The V end was cut by 2 bases, the J end by 1 base, with 13 bases between. The length of the CDR3 is 16 residues. Germline CDR1 reads MGHDK; CDR2 reads SYGVNS. The CDR3 reads CASSEAGLEGTDTQYF. Here the CDR3 DNA reads TGTGCCAGCAGTGAAGCGGGGCTTGAGGGCACAGATACGCAGTATTTT.

This clone has a single count. The genes are TRBV5-1 and TRBJ2-2; D possibly corresponds to TRBD2 (6 bases). Trimming removed 0 bases at V and 5 bases at J, with 11 bases between. This CDR3 spans 15 amino acids. Germline V gives CDR1 SGHRS, CDR2 YFSETQ. The CDR3 loop reads CASSLGGTWTGELFF. In DNA, the CDR3 is TGCGCCAGCAGCTTGGGAGGGACTTGGACCGGGGAGCTGTTTTTT. The whole variable domain, remainder taken from reference TRBV5-1 and TRBJ2-2, is KAGVTQTPRYLIKTRGQQVTLSCSPISGHRSVSWYQQTPGQGLQFLFEYFSETQRNKGNFPGRFSGRQFSNSRSEMNVSTLELGDSALYLCASSLGGTWTGELFFGEGSRLTVL.

The chain recombines TRBV2 with TRBJ1-1; possible D gene TRBD1, 5 bases. The V end was cut by 5 bases, the J end by 4 bases, with 17 bases between. Germline CDR1 is SNHLY and CDR2 is FYNNEI. CDR3 length equals 15 residues. The CDR3, as DNA: TGTGCCAGCAGTACCTACCGGAGGGGAGGCACTGAAGCTTTCTTT. Its protein is CASSTYRRGGTEAFF.

The V and J genes are TRBV5-1 and TRBJ2-5; possibly TRBD1 for D (6 bases). V was cut by 1 base and J by 1 base, with 17 bases left in between. This CDR3 spans 17 amino acids. Germline V gene data show CDR1 as SGHRS and CDR2 as YFSETQ. The CDR3: CASSLSVTGGVQETQYF. The CDR3, as DNA: TGCGCCAGCAGCTTGTCCGTGACAGGTGGTGTCCAAGAGACCCAGTACTTC.